Below, 32 T cell receptor beta chains from the same sample are listed, as sequenced in a study of blood T cell repertoires in COVID-19 (dated by TCRdb to between 2020 and 2021). Library generation was performed with the immunoSEQ multiplex PCR assay. The clones in this table, taken by TCRdb from immuneACCESS, are in-frame only. Not every clone is retained; where verified, under half of the shortfall comes from an unresolved V gene, and the cause of the rest is unknown. Here the sample has about 54,000 clones; 85% occur a single time. Of the sample, roughly 5% falls within the top ten clones. The specimen was peripheral blood. All receptors derive from a man in his forties or fifties with active COVID-19.

This clone has just a few counts. The chain employs TRBV2 and TRBJ2-7; no firm D call. The CDR3 is 12 amino acids. CDR1 and CDR2 (germline): SNHLY, FYNNEI. Deletions cut 8 bases from V and 0 bases from J, with 8 bases between. This CDR3 is CASRRLSYEQYF. Here the CDR3 DNA reads TGTGCCAGCCGACGACTCTCCTACGAGCAGTACTTC.

V gene TRBV7-9 combines with J gene TRBJ1-2; 8 bases match TRBD1. The trim removed 2 bases at V and 4 bases at J, leaving 0 bases unmatched. CDR1 and CDR2 (germline): SEHNR, FQNEAQ (reference sequence). The CDR3 totals 13 residues. CDR3 DNA: TGTGCCAGCAGCTTACAGGGGGCCTATGGCTACACCTTC. This gives the protein CASSLQGAYGYTF.

This sequence joins TRBV30 and TRBJ1-6; D gene ambiguous. The germline V gene encodes CDR1 GTSNPN and CDR2 SVGIG (reference sequence). V was clipped by 7 bases and J by 9 bases, with 22 bases between them. The CDR3 is 15 amino acids. The CDR3 protein is CASRPGTAGGSPLHF. The CDR3 DNA reads as TGTGCCTCCCGCCCGGGTACCGCGGGTGGTTCACCCCTCCACTTT.

The chain joins TRBV9 to TRBJ1-3; 7 bases agree with TRBD1. Germline CDR1 reads SGDLS; CDR2 reads YYNGEE. The CDR3 spans 16 residues. V gave up 4 bases and J gave up 0 bases; unmatched junction bases: 7. The CDR3: CASSPPGQFSGNTIYF. The CDR3 DNA reads TGTGCCAGCAGCCCCCCGGGACAGTTCTCTGGAAACACCATATATTTT.

The rearrangement uses TRBV7-3 and TRBJ2-7; 8 nucleotides match TRBD2. CDR1 and CDR2 from the germline V gene are SGHTA and FQGTGA. Trimming removed 5 bases from V and 1 base from J; junction bases left unmatched: 10. The CDR3 has 16 residues. The CDR3: CASSPGGGRSSYEQYF. In DNA, the CDR3 is TGTGCCAGCAGCCCGGGAGGGGGGCGGTCTTCCTACGAGCAGTACTTC.

The genes are TRBV3-1 (or the pseudogene TRBV3-2) and TRBJ2-7; 14 bases map to TRBD2. Germline V gene sequence: CDR1 LGHDT, CDR2 YNNKEL (reference sequence). This CDR3 has 18 amino acids. Trimming took 6 bases from V and 4 from J; bases not matched to a gene: 14. Written as DNA, the CDR3 is TGTGCCAGCAGTCGAAAAGGGACTAGCGGGAGCCCGCCTTACGAGCAGTACTTC. It yields the protein CASSRKGTSGSPPYEQYF.

This chain links TRBV7-3 with TRBJ1-1; TRBD1 aligns across 7 bases. CDR1 and CDR2 (germline): SGHTA, FQGTGA. V lost 5 bases, J lost 7 bases, and 10 bases stayed unmatched. CDR3 size: 14 residues. The CDR3 coding sequence is TGTGCCAGCAGCCGTACGGCCGGGACAGATGAAGCTTTCTTT. Translation gives CASSRTAGTDEAFF. The full variable domain, in which reference TRBV7-3 and TRBJ1-1 provide the parts outside the CDR3, is GAGVSQTPSNKVTEKGKYVELRCDPISGHTALYWYRQSLGQGPEFLIYFQGTGAADDSGLPNDRFFAVRPEGSVSTLKIQRTERGDSAVYLCASSRTAGTDEAFFGQGTRLTVV.

The chain has TRBV27 and TRBJ1-2; a weak D match, TRBD1 (6 bases). The CDR3 contains 14 residues. V was shortened by 9 bases and J by 0 bases, with 14 bases between the two germline ends. Germline values: CDR1 MNHEY, CDR2 SMNVEV (reference sequence). In DNA, the CDR3 is TGTGCCAGGGGGCAGGGGTCCTCTAACTATGGCTACACCTTC. Protein product: CARGQGSSNYGYTF.

J is TRBJ2-7 and V is TRBV7-6, with TRBD1 matching over 8 bases. Germline assignment: CDR1 SGHVS and CDR2 FNYEAQ. The CDR3 runs to 15 residues. The junction had 3 bases not matched to a gene; V was cut back by 2 bases and J by 0 bases. CDR3 in DNA: TGTGCCAGCAGCTTAATGCAGGGGGCCTCCTACGAGCAGTACTTC. As protein: CASSLMQGASYEQYF.

This chain connects TRBV19 to TRBJ1-5; D is uncertain. Per the germline V gene, CDR1 is LNHDA and CDR2 is SQIVND (reference sequence). The CDR3 is made up of 17 amino acids. Trimming stripped 1 base from V and 1 base from J, with 14 bases between. The CDR3 DNA reads TGTGCCAGTAGTATAGGCGGCCGGGGTTGGAGCAATCAGCCCCAGCATTTT. The encoded protein is CASSIGGRGWSNQPQHF.

V usage is TRBV2 and J usage is TRBJ2-7, with D possibly TRBD2 on 6 matching bases. Trimming shortened V by 4 bases and J by 3 bases, and 13 bases separated the two germline ends. This CDR3 is built from 14 residues. CDR1 is SNHLY and CDR2 is FYNNEI in the germline V gene. This CDR3 is CASSVERESYEQYF. The DNA of the CDR3 is TGTGCCAGCAGTGTGGAACGGGAGAGCTACGAGCAGTACTTC.

This chain joins TRBV5-1 and TRBJ1-2; D is uncertain. The CDR3 is 13 residues long. V lost 4 bases and J 8 bases, leaving 15 bases between the germline ends. Germline CDR1 SGHRS, CDR2 YFSETQ. DNA of the CDR3: TGCGCCAGCAGCCCCCTTGATGCGGGAGGCTACACCTTC. Its translation: CASSPLDAGGYTF.

V is TRBV16 and J is TRBJ1-2; no reliable D call. The V gene lost 4 bases and the J gene lost 2 bases, with 2 bases spanning the gap. CDR3 length: 11 residues. Per germline, CDR1 KGHSY and CDR2 FQNENV. The CDR3 protein is CASSPNYGYTF. The DNA for the CDR3 is TGTGCCAGCAGCCCAAACTATGGCTACACCTTC.

V usage is TRBV5-1 and J usage is TRBJ1-1, with TRBD1 matching over 7 bases. The CDR3 is made up of 14 amino acids. Unmatched junction bases numbered 5, after V lost 1 base and J lost 5 bases. CDR1 and CDR2 from the germline V gene are SGHRS and YFSETQ. This chain's CDR3 is CASSLRGPGTEAFF. The DNA for the CDR3 is TGCGCCAGCAGCTTGAGGGGGCCGGGGACTGAAGCTTTCTTT. Combining the CDR3 with reference TRBV5-1 and TRBJ1-1 gives the whole variable domain KAGVTQTPRYLIKTRGQQVTLSCSPISGHRSVSWYQQTPGQGLQFLFEYFSETQRNKGNFPGRFSGRQFSNSRSEMNVSTLELGDSALYLCASSLRGPGTEAFFGQGTRLTVV.

CDR3: CASKRLAGQGGTDTQYF. CDR3 nucleotide sequence: TGCGCCAGCAAAAGGCTAGCGGGACAGGGGGGCACAGATACGCAGTATTTT. The chain carries TRBV23-1 and TRBJ2-3; 11 nucleotides line up with TRBD1. TRBV23-1 is an open reading frame, and its role is uncertain. V dropped 7 bases and J dropped 1; count of bases not matched to a gene: 10. The CDR3 is made up of 17 amino acids.

V and J are TRBV7-2 and TRBJ2-3; 10 nucleotides agree with TRBD2. Trimming took 3 bases from V and 3 from J; bases not matched to a gene: 0. The CDR3 consists of 14 residues. CDR1 is SGHTA, CDR2 FQGNSA, per germline. The CDR3 DNA is TGTGCCAGCAGCTTTAGCGGGAGGACAGATACGCAGTATTTT. This codes for CASSFSGRTDTQYF.

V gene TRBV28 combines with J gene TRBJ1-1; 8 nucleotides match TRBD1. Per germline, CDR1 MDHEN and CDR2 SYDVKM. CDR3 length: 12 residues. V was pared by 2 bases and J by 7 bases, with 0 bases of the junction left unmatched. The CDR3 sequence: CASSLGQGEAFF. The CDR3 nucleotides are TGTGCCAGCAGTTTAGGACAGGGTGAAGCTTTCTTT.

This rearrangement joins TRBV18 to TRBJ1-4; 8 bases agree with TRBD1. The CDR3 is 15 residues long. V trimming: 2 bases; J trimming: 5 bases; junction bases outside the gene matches: 4. Germline CDR1 and CDR2: KGHSH and LQKENI. For the CDR3, the DNA is TGTGCCAGCTCACCAGGGTGGACAGGGAATGAAAAACTGTTTTTT. Its protein product is CASSPGWTGNEKLFF.

The chain employs TRBV6-4 and TRBJ2-1; D remains unclear. V was trimmed by 2 bases and J by 6 bases, leaving 5 bases between them. Germline values: CDR1 MRHNA, CDR2 SNTAGT. The CDR3 runs 12 residues. CDR3 sequence (DNA): TGTGCCAGCAGTGACCCCTTCAATGAGCAGTTCTTC. It encodes CASSDPFNEQFF.

This clone was recorded only once. The chain couples TRBV2 to TRBJ2-5; 13 bases match TRBD2. Trimming at V came to 4 bases and at J to 5 bases, leaving 10 bases not matched to a gene. Germline lookup yields CDR1 SNHLY and CDR2 FYNNEI. CDR3 length: 17 residues. In DNA form, the CDR3 reads TGTGCCAGCAGTGGGGGACTAGCGGGGCCAGGGAGCGAGACCCAGTACTTC. Encoded protein: CASSGGLAGPGSETQYF. The complete variable domain, with remaining parts taken from reference TRBV2 and TRBJ2-5, reads EPEVTQTPSHQVTQMGQEVILRCVPISNHLYFYWYRQILGQKVEFLVSFYNNEISEKSEIFDDQFSVERPDGSNFTLKIRSTKLEDSAMYFCASSGGLAGPGSETQYFGPGTRLLVL.

The chain links TRBV9 to TRBJ2-5, with TRBD1 identical over 7 bases. Losses at the gene ends were 4 bases for V and 2 bases for J; bases not matched to a gene: 11. The CDR3 runs 16 residues. Germline V gene data show CDR1 as SGDLS and CDR2 as YYNGEE. The CDR3 loop is CASSNFRTGRQETQYF. CDR3 in DNA: TGTGCCAGCAGCAATTTTCGGACAGGACGGCAAGAGACCCAGTACTTC.

This clone was seen once. The chain links TRBV5-1 to TRBJ2-3; D is possibly TRBD2 (6 bases). Trimming cost V 0 bases and J 6 bases, with 17 bases left between them. Germline V gene lookup returns CDR1 SGHRS and CDR2 YFSETQ. The CDR3 length is 16 residues. CDR3 sequence: CASSLGQRVGRDTQYF. In DNA form, the CDR3 reads TGCGCCAGCAGCTTGGGTCAGCGGGTAGGCAGGGATACGCAGTATTTT.

The chain has TRBV5-6 and TRBJ2-7, with 9 nucleotides matching TRBD2. CDR1 is SGHDT, CDR2 YYEEEE, per germline. The CDR3 length is 15 residues. The trim removed 4 bases at V and 2 bases at J, leaving 7 bases unmatched. The CDR3 region is CASSLGAGGTYEQYF. In DNA, the CDR3 is TGTGCCAGCAGCCTGGGGGCGGGAGGGACCTACGAGCAGTACTTC.

This chain links TRBV19 with TRBJ1-1; 9 nucleotides line up with TRBD1. CDR3 length: 14 residues. Unmatched junction bases numbered 7, after V lost 7 bases and J lost 4 bases. CDR1 LNHDA and CDR2 SQIVND come from the germline V gene (reference sequence). The CDR3, as DNA: TGTGCCAGTATTACAGGGGGCGGGTTCACTGAAGCTTTCTTT. Its translation is CASITGGGFTEAFF.

This clone was recorded a few times. The chain has TRBV19 and TRBJ1-3; no clear D. This CDR3 has 11 amino acids. V was cut by 3 bases and J by 8 bases, with 5 bases left in between. Germline loops: CDR1 LNHDA, CDR2 SQIVND (reference sequence). For the CDR3, the DNA is TGTGCCAGTAGTATGGCCGACACCATATATTTT. Translating gives CASSMADTIYF. Full variable domain (missing parts from reference TRBV19 and TRBJ1-3): DGGITQSPKYLFRKEGQNVTLSCEQNLNHDAMYWYRQDPGQGLRLIYYSQIVNDFQKGDIAEGYSVSREKKESFPLTVTSAQKNPTAFYLCASSMADTIYFGEGSWLTVV.

V and J are TRBV9 and TRBJ2-1; TRBD2 matches at 13 bases. CDR1 is SGDLS, CDR2 YYNGEE, per germline. This CDR3 has 18 amino acids. The junction had 11 bases not matched to a gene; V was cut back by 1 base and J by 7 bases. The chain's CDR3 is CASSVRIDETSGGNEQFF. The CDR3 nucleotides are TGTGCCAGCAGCGTAAGGATCGATGAGACTAGCGGGGGGAATGAGCAGTTCTTC. Variable domain in full (rest from reference TRBV9 and TRBJ2-1): DSGVTQTPKHLITATGQRVTLRCSPRSGDLSVYWYQQSLDQGLQFLIQYYNGEERAKGNILERFSAQQFPDLHSELNLSSLELGDSALYFCASSVRIDETSGGNEQFFGPGTRLTVL.

The chain employs TRBV3-1 (or the pseudogene TRBV3-2) and TRBJ2-4; D perhaps matches TRBD2 (5 bases). In germline, CDR1 is LGHDT, CDR2 YNNKEL (reference sequence). V was trimmed by 2 bases and J by 0 bases, leaving 14 bases between them. CDR3 size: 17 residues. The CDR3 here is CASSQNDYILAKNIQYF. Written as DNA, the CDR3 is TGTGCCAGCAGCCAAAATGACTATATACTAGCCAAAAACATTCAGTACTTC.

The rearrangement uses TRBV5-1 and TRBJ2-7; D ambiguous. The ends were cut back, 0 bases at V and 1 base at J, with 14 bases in the middle. Germline CDR1 is SGHRS and CDR2 is YFSETQ. The CDR3 sequence is 16 residues long. The CDR3 spells CASSLVPGTRSYEQYF. Written as DNA, the CDR3 is TGCGCCAGCAGCTTGGTTCCGGGTACAAGGTCCTACGAGCAGTACTTC.

The V call is TRBV10-1, the J call TRBJ1-5; D gene uncertain. The V gene lost 2 bases and the J gene lost 7 bases, with 12 bases spanning the gap. The CDR3 is made up of 14 amino acids. Germline V gene data show CDR1 as WNHNN and CDR2 as SYGVQD (reference sequence). The CDR3 is CASSERGVRQPQHF. The CDR3 DNA follows: TGCGCCAGCAGTGAGCGCGGGGTGCGACAGCCCCAGCATTTT.

This sequence joins TRBV5-1 and TRBJ2-5, with 11 nucleotides matching TRBD1. Germline V CDR1 and CDR2: SGHRS, YFSETQ. The junction had 12 bases not matched to a gene; V was cut back by 4 bases and J by 4 bases. The CDR3 covers 17 residues. The DNA for the CDR3 is TGCGCCAGCAGCCCGGCGGGGGGACAGGGGGTTCCAGAGACCCAGTACTTC. Translating it yields CASSPAGGQGVPETQYF.

This clone was seen a few times. The CDR3 region is CASSQDSVGLAGDEQYF. The CDR3 region has the DNA TGTGCCAGCAGCCAAGATTCGGTCGGCCTAGCGGGAGACGAGCAGTACTTC. V gene TRBV3-1 (or the pseudogene TRBV3-2) combines with J gene TRBJ2-7; 10 bases agree with TRBD2. Unmatched junction bases numbered 10, after V lost 0 bases and J lost 5 bases. CDR1 LGHDT and CDR2 YNNKEL come from the germline V gene (reference sequence). The CDR3 totals 17 residues.

The chain is built from TRBV27 and TRBJ1-1; D is possibly TRBD1 (5 bases). This CDR3 spans 16 amino acids. V was cut by 6 bases and J by 0 bases, with 17 bases left in between. Germline V gene data show CDR1 as MNHEY and CDR2 as SMNVEV (reference sequence). The CDR3 DNA sequence: TGTGCCAGCAGCTGGGGTAGGGGCACTTTGAACACTGAAGCTTTCTTT. It translates to CASSWGRGTLNTEAFF.